This TCR beta chain comes out of a study (dated by TCRdb to between 2014 and 2017). General notes on the study: The study set out to test whether tumor-infiltrating Tregs in breast cancer get recruited from blood Tregs or are instead converted in situ from other CD4+ T cell subsets.

CDR1 and CDR2, per the germline V gene, are SNHLY and FYNNEI. V is pared back by 3 bases and J by 0 bases, with 9 bases lying between the germline termini. The CDR3 holds 15 amino acids from the cysteine to the phenylalanine. CDR3 DNA is the only sequence kept; it has 45 bases, read in frame from the first base. Remarks on this clonotype: There is no known antigen for this receptor. Base quality data are lacking; no much larger clone is found one base away.

Cells that were CD4+CD25+CD127-/low were isolated as Tregs. Tregs, naive and memory CD4+ T cells from tumor, blood and ipsilateral draining lymph nodes of about 5 breast cancer patients underwent full-length TCR alpha and beta sequencing. Tumor tissue and lymph nodes from ipsilateral axillary dissection were perfused with PBS, minced and digested with collagenase I and hyaluronidase. Mononuclear cells from lymph nodes or 45 to 60 ml of peripheral blood were isolated by Ficoll density gradient centrifugation. Sorted cell populations were confirmed by FACS to exceed 90% purity. Full-length TCR variable regions were amplified by 5' RACE PCR with constant-region reverse primers, and semi-nested PCR with Nested Universal Primer A was subsequently performed. Using the ReliaPrep RNA Cell Miniprep System, total RNA was extracted, and the SMARTer RACE 5'/3' Kit was then used to reverse transcribe the RNA into 5'RACE-ready cDNA. Multiplex adaptors were used to barcode full-length TCR alpha and beta libraries, and the barcoded libraries were sequenced on an Illumina MiSeq. In the paper's pipeline: Sequencing data were pooled across the five patients for each of nine subset-tissue groups and compared by unsupervised clustering of TCR gene usage. The Morisita-Horn index, with shared sequences weighted by their contribution to each repertoire, was used to calculate repertoire similarity. TCRdb applied fastp at Q25 and MiXCR to the public reads, then kept only in-frame beta chains. Rows matching on CDR3 protein sequence are summarized as one entry with the most common DNA and genes. What appears here as the V and J calls and clone size reflects TCRdb's work, not the paper's. The table for this sample lists roughly 11,000 distinct CDR3 sequences; roughly 29% of them were counted only once. Approximately 3% of the sample is held by the ten biggest clonotypes.

Study-wide findings and limitations: The greatest overlap of tumor-infiltrating Treg TCR alpha and beta sequences was observed with tumor naive CD4+ T cells, followed by blood naive CD4+ T cells. Tumor memory CD4+ T cell TCR gene usage was found to cluster with blood and lymph node memory CD4+ cells and with lymph node naive CD4+ cells. The validation in the larger cohort was limited to a single TCR beta V-J rearrangement instead of whole repertoires.

Input material: Tregs sorted from a lymph node. The V and J segments used are TRBV2 and TRBJ2-1; the D gene cannot be resolved reliably. The TCR comes from a female donor with breast cancer. The sequence in DNA is TGTGCCAGCAGTGACGAGCGTACCTCCTACAATGAGCAGTTCTTC. This is translated as CASSDERTSYNEQFF.